This T cell receptor beta chain was identified during a study of CD8+CD57+ T cells in acquired aplastic anemia. General study results and limits: Patient and control CD8+ Simpson's diversity was not significantly different.

For CDR3 and TCR beta VDJ profiling, genomic DNA was the template used. From the reads, TCRdb called clonotypes with MiXCR, one entry per CDR3 protein. The repertoire holds over 150,000 distinct CDR3 sequences, 50% to 65% seen once, with more than 40% in the top ten. An expansion of CD8+CD57+ cells by flow cytometry had been shown in patients chosen for sequencing. With no exception, the patients had severe acquired aplastic anemia. At the time of blood sampling, patients had not yet received any therapy. With regard to this clonotype: Its antigen is undetermined.

Trimming pared 7 bases from V and 2 bases from J, leaving 13 bases between. The CDR3 is 13 residues long. Germline CDR1 is SQVTM and CDR2 is ANQGSEA. The J gene is TRBJ2-3, the V gene TRBV29-1, with D unresolved. Sequencing was carried out using sorted CD4+, CD8+, or CD8+CD57+ T cells (not recorded which) from PBMCs. The TCR comes from a human donor with aplastic anemia. CDR3 loop: CSGKLGFTDTQYF. CDR3 nucleotide sequence: TGCAGCGGCAAGCTAGGGTTCACAGATACGCAGTATTTT.